The rows below give T cell receptor beta chains drawn from one sample of a study of HIV-infected patients and healthy controls. TCRdb analysed the 5' RACE reads with MiXCR anew, one entry per CDR3 protein. The profile shows 10,000 to 15,000 distinct CDR3 sequences, approximately 10% of them singletons. Sequenced input: blood. The source is an adult in good health. CDR3s include the opening cysteine and the closing phenylalanine or tryptophan. D genes are given only for firm matches. A row's size may be missing; if present it is once, few, many or a size class.

clone_size	cdr3_length	j_call	v_call	d_call	cdr3_nt	cdr3_aa
many	15	TRBJ1-1	TRBV28	.	TGTGCCAGCAGTTTACACGGACCTCTGAACACTGAAGCTTTCTTT	CASSLHGPLNTEAFF
medium-sized	13	TRBJ1-4	TRBV10-2	.	TGCGCCAGCTCTTTCGGGGATCGGGAAAAACTGTTTTTT	CASSFGDREKLFF
once	15	TRBJ1-2	TRBV4-1	TRBD1	TGCGCCAGCAGCCGCCCGACCGGGACAGACTATGGCTACACCTTC	CASSRPTGTDYGYTF
few	14	TRBJ2-7	TRBV4-1	TRBD1	TGCGCCAGCAGCCAATCAGGGGGCTCCTACGAGCAGTACTTC	CASSQSGGSYEQYF
many	17	TRBJ2-5	TRBV3-1	TRBD2	TGTGCCAGCAGCCACCGATGGACTAGCGGGAGTAAGGAGACCCAGTACTTC	CASSHRWTSGSKETQYF
few	14	TRBJ1-4	TRBV20-1	.	TGCAGTGCCAACACTCAGACAGGTCCCGAAAAACTGTTTTTT	CSANTQTGPEKLFF
.	16	TRBJ1-6	TRBV29-1	.	TGCAGCGCCCTCGACCCTAGAGTAGCCTATAATTCACCCCTCCACTTT	CSALDPRVAYNSPLHF
medium-sized	12	TRBJ2-5	TRBV20-1	.	TGCAGTGCCCCGGGACTTCAAGAGACCCAGTACTTC	CSAPGLQETQYF
few	14	TRBJ2-3	TRBV2	.	TGTGCCAGCAGTGAATATAGGTCCACAGATACGCAGTATTTT	CASSEYRSTDTQYF
few	14	TRBJ1-2	TRBV24-1	.	TGTGCCACCAGTGACCGGACAGCAAACTATGGCTACACCTTC	CATSDRTANYGYTF
many	13	TRBJ1-4	TRBV20-1	.	TGCAGTGCTAGATCGGGGGCTCGTGAAAAACTGTTTTTT	CSARSGAREKLFF
many	14	TRBJ2-7	TRBV10-3	.	TGTGCCATCAGTGAGTCGGAGGGAACCTACGAGCAGTACTTC	CAISESEGTYEQYF
medium-sized	14	TRBJ2-3	TRBV27	.	TGTGCCAGCAGTTTAATACAGGGCACAGATACGCAGTATTTT	CASSLIQGTDTQYF
many	10	TRBJ2-5	TRBV7-9	.	TGTGCCAGCTCCGGAGAGACCCAGTACTTC	CASSGETQYF
few	13	TRBJ1-2	TRBV6-6	.	TGTGCCAGCAGTCCCTCCCGGGCTTATGGCTACACCTTC	CASSPSRAYGYTF
few	16	TRBJ2-1	TRBV6-4	TRBD2	TGTGCCAGCAGCCTACTAGCGGGTTCCACCTACAATGAGCAGTTCTTC	CASSLLAGSTYNEQFF
many	18	TRBJ2-1	TRBV7-2	TRBD1	TGTGCCAGCAGCTTAGATCCGGAGGACAGGGGCTCCTACAATGAGCAGTTCTTC	CASSLDPEDRGSYNEQFF
.	18	TRBJ2-1	TRBV12-3/TRBV12-4	.	TGTGCCAGCAGTTTTGAGACCCGGGCAGGGAGCTCCTACAATGAGCAGTTCTTC	CASSFETRAGSSYNEQFF
.	14	TRBJ2-3	TRBV20-1	.	TGCAGTGCTAATGGGCGGTTTCGCACAGATACGCAGTATTTT	CSANGRFRTDTQYF
medium-sized	16	TRBJ2-1	TRBV27	TRBD2	TGTGCCAGCAGTTCCCAGCGGCGGGAGATTAACAATGAGCAGTTCTTC	CASSSQRREINNEQFF
.	14	TRBJ2-7	TRBV29-1	TRBD2	TGCAGCGTTGGACCTAGGATGGGGGGGTACGAGCAGTACTTC	CSVGPRMGGYEQYF
many	12	TRBJ1-6	TRBV12-3/TRBV12-4	.	TGTGCCAGCACTTCGGGGGGGTCGGCCCTCCACTTT	CASTSGGSALHF
medium-sized	15	TRBJ2-7	TRBV13	.	TGTGCCAGCAGCTTCCCTAGCGCAGGCTCCTACGAGCAGTACTTC	CASSFPSAGSYEQYF
few	16	TRBJ2-2	TRBV6-5	TRBD2	TGTGCCAGCAGTAATAAAGCGGGAGTCAGCACCGGGGAGCTGTTTTTT	CASSNKAGVSTGELFF
many	14	TRBJ1-1	TRBV5-6	.	TGTGCCAGCAGCCCAGGGCCCCAGGACACTGAAGCTTTCTTT	CASSPGPQDTEAFF
medium-sized	15	TRBJ2-1	TRBV9	.	TGTGCCAGCAGCCCAAGAGAATACCCCTACAATGAGCAGTTCTTC	CASSPREYPYNEQFF
medium-sized	15	TRBJ2-1	TRBV24-1	TRBD2	TGTGCCACCAGTGAGTTAGCGGGAGATACAAGTGAGCAGTTCTTC	CATSELAGDTSEQFF
medium-sized	12	TRBJ1-3	TRBV6-5	.	TGTGCCAGCAGCAGGGACGGAAACACCATATATTTT	CASSRDGNTIYF
medium-sized	11	TRBJ1-4	TRBV12-3/TRBV12-4	TRBD1	TGTGCCAGCAGTCCCGGGACAGGGCTGTTTTTT	CASSPGTGLFF
.	15	TRBJ2-3	TRBV7-2	.	TGTGCCAGCAGCTTAGAGGCTAGCACCACAGATACGCAGTATTTT	CASSLEASTTDTQYF
many	14	TRBJ2-5	TRBV4-1	TRBD1	TGCGCCAGCAGCCAGACAGGGGGCAAAGAGACCCAGTACTTC	CASSQTGGKETQYF
.	15	TRBJ2-1	TRBV2	TRBD2	TGTGCCAGCAGTGCCCTAGCGGGAGTGCGGAATGAGCAGTTCTTC	CASSALAGVRNEQFF
medium-sized	13	TRBJ1-1	TRBV29-1	TRBD1	TGCAGCGTCCGGACAGGGGGCAACACTGAAGCTTTCTTT	CSVRTGGNTEAFF
medium-sized	17	TRBJ2-5	TRBV5-1	.	TGCGCCAGCAGCTTGGGGAGCGGACAGCCGGTCCGAGAGACCCAGTACTTC	CASSLGSGQPVRETQYF
.	16	TRBJ2-5	TRBV20-1	TRBD2	TGCAGTGCTAGAGATTTGCGGCGGACTAGCGAAGAGACCCAGTACTTC	CSARDLRRTSEETQYF
.	13	TRBJ1-2	TRBV7-8	.	TGTGCCAGCAGCCCCGGACTAAACTATGGCTACACCTTC	CASSPGLNYGYTF
.	13	TRBJ2-3	TRBV20-1	.	TGCAGTGCTAGAGGCGGTTCCACAGATACGCAGTATTTT	CSARGGSTDTQYF